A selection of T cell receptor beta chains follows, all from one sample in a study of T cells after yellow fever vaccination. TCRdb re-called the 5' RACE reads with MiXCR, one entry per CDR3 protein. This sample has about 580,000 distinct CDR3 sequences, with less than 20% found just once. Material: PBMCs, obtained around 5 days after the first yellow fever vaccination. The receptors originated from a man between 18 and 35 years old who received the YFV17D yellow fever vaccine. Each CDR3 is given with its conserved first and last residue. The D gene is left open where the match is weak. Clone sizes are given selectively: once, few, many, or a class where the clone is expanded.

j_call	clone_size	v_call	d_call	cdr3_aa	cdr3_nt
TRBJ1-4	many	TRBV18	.	CASSRASEKLFF	TGTGCCAGCTCCCGTGCAAGCGAAAAACTGTTTTTT
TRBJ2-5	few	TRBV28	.	CASRTHGETQYF	TGTGCCAGCAGAACCCACGGAGAGACCCAGTACTTC
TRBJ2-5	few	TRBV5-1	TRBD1	CASSPAGTGEETQYF	TGCGCCAGCAGCCCTGCAGGGACAGGAGAAGAGACCCAGTACTTC
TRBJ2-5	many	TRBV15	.	CATSSQGETQYF	TGTGCCACCAGCTCCCAAGGAGAGACCCAGTACTTC
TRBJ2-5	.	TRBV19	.	CASSTRDAGGETQYF	TGTGCCAGTAGTACTCGGGACGCCGGAGGAGAGACCCAGTACTTC
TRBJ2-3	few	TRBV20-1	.	CSASPSEGYTDTQYF	TGCAGTGCTTCTCCTAGCGAGGGCTACACAGATACGCAGTATTTT
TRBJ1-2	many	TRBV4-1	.	CASSQANYGYTF	TGTGCCAGCAGCCAAGCTAACTATGGCTACACCTTC
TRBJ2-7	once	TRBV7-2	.	CASSSDRSSSYEQYF	TGTGCCAGCAGCTCCGACAGAAGTAGCTCCTACGAGCAGTACTTC
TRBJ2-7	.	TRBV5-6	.	CASSLTPKSTYEQYF	TGTGCCAGCAGCTTGACCCCGAAATCTACCTACGAGCAGTACTTC
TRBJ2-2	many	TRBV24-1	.	CATSDPKLYEAGELFF	TGTGCCACCAGTGACCCAAAGCTGTATGAGGCCGGGGAGCTGTTTTTT
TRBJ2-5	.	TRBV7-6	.	CASSLEREETQYF	TGTGCCAGCAGCTTAGAGAGGGAAGAGACCCAGTACTTC
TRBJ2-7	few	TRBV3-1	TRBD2	CASSPLAGASYEQYF	TGTGCCAGCAGCCCTTTAGCGGGGGCTAGCTACGAGCAGTACTTC
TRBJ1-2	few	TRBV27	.	CASRPRGPGGYTF	TGTGCCAGCCGACCACGGGGGCCGGGTGGCTACACCTTC
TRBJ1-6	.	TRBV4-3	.	CASSQDIFGRRNSPLHF	TGCGCCAGCAGCCAAGATATCTTCGGAAGGCGAAATTCACCCCTCCACTTT
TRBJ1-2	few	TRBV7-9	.	CASRRDSTGVHGYTF	TGTGCCAGCAGGAGGGATTCTACGGGGGTGCATGGCTACACCTTC
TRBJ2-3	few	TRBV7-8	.	CASRDRISSDTQYF	TGTGCCAGCAGGGACCGAATTAGCTCAGATACGCAGTATTTT
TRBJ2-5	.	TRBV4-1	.	CASSHTSGVQETQYF	TGCGCCAGCAGCCACACCTCGGGGGTCCAAGAGACCCAGTACTTC
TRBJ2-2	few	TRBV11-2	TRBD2	CASSSRLAGGGNTGELFF	TGTGCCAGCAGCTCACGACTAGCGGGGGGCGGAAACACCGGGGAGCTGTTTTTT
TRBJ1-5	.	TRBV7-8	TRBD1	CASSPRIGRGQLSPQHF	TGTGCCAGCAGCCCACGAATTGGCAGGGGGCAACTCAGTCCCCAGCATTTT
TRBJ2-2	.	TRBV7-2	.	CASSLQRAGELFF	TGTGCCAGCAGCCTCCAGCGGGCGGGGGAGCTGTTTTTT
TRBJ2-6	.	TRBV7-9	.	CASTSWDSGANVLTF	TGTGCCAGCACCTCTTGGGACTCTGGGGCCAACGTCCTGACTTTC
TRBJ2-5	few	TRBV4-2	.	CASSQEDLSGDKETQYF	TGTGCCAGCAGCCAAGAGGATCTCAGCGGTGACAAAGAGACCCAGTACTTC
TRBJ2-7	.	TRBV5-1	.	CASSLATSRQISYEQYF	TGCGCCAGCAGCTTGGCCACCAGCAGGCAGATCTCCTACGAGCAGTACTTC
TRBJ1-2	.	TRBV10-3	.	CAIAGHINYGYTF	TGTGCCATCGCGGGACATATTAACTATGGCTACACCTTC
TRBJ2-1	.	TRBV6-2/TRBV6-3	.	CASSYLNGAHYNEQFF	TGTGCCAGCAGTTACTTGAACGGGGCCCATTACAATGAGCAGTTCTTC
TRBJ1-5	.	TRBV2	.	CASSEGAQPNQPQHF	TGTGCCAGCAGTGAGGGCGCACAGCCGAATCAGCCCCAGCATTTT
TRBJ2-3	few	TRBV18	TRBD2	CASSPSGGRSVTQYF	TGTGCCAGCTCACCTAGCGGGGGGAGGAGCGTTACGCAGTATTTT
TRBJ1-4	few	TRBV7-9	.	CASSLMLSGGKLFF	TGTGCCAGCAGCTTAATGTTGTCCGGGGGAAAACTGTTTTTT
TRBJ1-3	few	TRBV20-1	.	CSARGGGSGNTIYF	TGCAGTGCCCGTGGGGGGGGTTCTGGAAACACCATATATTTT
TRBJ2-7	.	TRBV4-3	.	CASSQARGTYEQYF	TGCGCCAGCAGCCAAGCTCGGGGCACCTACGAGCAGTACTTC
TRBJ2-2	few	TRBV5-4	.	CASSLGGQNTGELFF	TGTGCCAGCAGCTTGGGAGGACAGAACACCGGGGAGCTGTTTTTT
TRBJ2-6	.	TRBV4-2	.	CASSEDQGSGANVLTF	TGTGCCAGCAGCGAAGACCAGGGGAGCGGGGCCAACGTCCTGACTTTC
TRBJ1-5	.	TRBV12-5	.	CASGLVLGNRGNQPQHF	TGTGCTAGTGGTTTGGTACTGGGGAATAGGGGCAATCAGCCCCAGCATTTT
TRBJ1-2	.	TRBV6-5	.	CASRSRSAGYTF	TGTGCCAGCAGGTCGAGGTCGGCTGGCTACACCTTC
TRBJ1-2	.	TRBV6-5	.	CATFLSGYTF	TGTGCCACATTCCTGTCTGGCTACACCTTC
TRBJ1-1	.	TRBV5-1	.	CASSLAGYSLNTEAFF	TGCGCCAGCAGCTTGGCCGGTTACAGCTTAAACACTGAAGCTTTCTTT
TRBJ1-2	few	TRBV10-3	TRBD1	CAISAGTGGQVYGYTF	TGTGCCATCAGCGCGGGAACAGGGGGCCAGGTCTATGGCTACACCTTC
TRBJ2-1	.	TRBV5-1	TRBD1	CASSPRTGMANEQFF	TGCGCCAGCAGCCCACGGACAGGGATGGCCAATGAGCAGTTCTTC
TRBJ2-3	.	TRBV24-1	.	CATSDLAALRPDTQYF	TGTGCCACCAGTGATTTAGCGGCCCTGCGGCCAGATACGCAGTATTTT
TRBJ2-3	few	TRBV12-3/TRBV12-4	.	CASSHNSWSTDTQYF	TGTGCCAGCAGCCACAACTCCTGGAGCACAGATACGCAGTATTTT
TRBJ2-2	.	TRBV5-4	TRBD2	CATRLAGPTGELFF	TGTGCAACCAGGCTAGCGGGGCCCACCGGGGAGCTGTTTTTT
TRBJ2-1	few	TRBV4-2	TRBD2	CASSQDLYASGGALAEGEQFF	TGTGCCAGCAGCCAAGATCTATACGCTAGCGGGGGGGCTCTAGCTGAGGGGGAGCAGTTCTTC
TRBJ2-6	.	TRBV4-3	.	CASSLLVQSGANVLTF	TGCGCCAGCAGCCTCCTCGTGCAGTCTGGGGCCAACGTCCTGACTTTC
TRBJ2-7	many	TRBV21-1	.	CASTPTPPGSTYEQYF	TGTGCCAGCACCCCAACCCCACCCGGGAGCACCTACGAGCAGTACTTC
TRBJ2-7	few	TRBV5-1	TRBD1	CASSLGQGVPEQYF	TGCGCCAGCAGCTTAGGACAGGGAGTCCCCGAGCAGTACTTC
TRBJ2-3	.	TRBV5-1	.	CASSPGWRSNTDTQYF	TGCGCCAGCAGCCCGGGTTGGCGGTCCAACACAGATACGCAGTATTTT
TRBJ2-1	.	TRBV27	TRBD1	CASSTLGQGSSYNEQFF	TGTGCCAGCAGTACACTAGGACAGGGGAGCTCCTACAATGAGCAGTTCTTC
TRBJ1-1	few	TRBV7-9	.	CASSQLETEAFF	TGTGCCAGCAGCCAGCTCGAAACTGAAGCTTTCTTT
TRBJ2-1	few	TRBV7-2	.	CASSNRVWDEQFF	TGTGCCAGCAGTAACAGGGTTTGGGATGAGCAGTTCTTC
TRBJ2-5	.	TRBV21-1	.	CASSTRTGTPGETQYF	TGTGCCAGCAGCACCAGGACAGGGACGCCAGGAGAGACCCAGTACTTC
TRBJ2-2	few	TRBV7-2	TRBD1	CASSGTGLTGELFF	TGTGCCAGCAGCGGGACAGGGCTCACCGGGGAGCTGTTTTTT
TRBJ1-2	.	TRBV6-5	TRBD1	CASSYFLTGLEGYTF	TGTGCCAGCAGTTACTTCTTGACAGGGCTAGAAGGCTACACCTTC
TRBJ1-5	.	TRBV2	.	CASRLDPSDQPQHF	TGTGCCAGCCGACTGGACCCAAGCGACCAGCCCCAGCATTTT
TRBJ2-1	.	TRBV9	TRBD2	CASSERGGFNEQFF	TGTGCCAGCAGCGAGCGGGGGGGGTTCAATGAGCAGTTCTTC
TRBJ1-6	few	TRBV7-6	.	CASSQRQSYNSPLHF	TGTGCCAGCAGCCAAAGACAGTCTTATAATTCACCCCTCCACTTT